The following is a T cell receptor (beta chain) sequence with its context. No antigen is known for it. These data come from a study of CD8+ T cells in alopecia areata. The wider study: Treated patients were dosed with oral tofacitinib, taking 5 to 10 mg twice daily.

The study's findings and limits: Sequencing of scalp tissue also captures the resident alphabeta T cells of normal skin. Mice gave a clearer picture of TCR sharing than patients did, possibly for HLA-related reasons.

Sequencing relied on a cDNA template that was reverse transcribed from extracted RNA. Repertoires were generated with immunoSEQ multiplex PCR, while TCRdb's copy carries only in-frame clones and drops some. The data hold about 97,000 clones, with more than 35% observed a single time. Germline CDR1 is GTSNPN and CDR2 is SVGIG (reference sequence). This CDR3 has 16 amino acids. V lost 0 bases and J 0 bases, leaving 13 bases between the germline ends. Sorting of PBMCs yielded the CD4+ and CD8+ T cells. Material for sequencing was CD4+ T cells sorted from blood. The clonotype comes from a human donor with alopecia areata. The chain carries TRBV30 and TRBJ2-3, with D perhaps matching TRBD1 or TRBD2 (6 bases each). CDR3 nucleotides: TGTGCCTGGAGTGTATTTGGGGGGCCGAGCACAGATACGCAGTATTTT. It specifies CAWSVFGGPSTDTQYF.